This T cell receptor (beta chain) was obtained from a study of blood T cell repertoires in COVID-19. Turning to the study itself: Each recovered donor of Cohort 3 presented with two negative PCRs, clearance, or symptom resolution. Samples taken during acute and convalescent COVID-19 were collected in the United States, Italy and Spain.

Recruitment covered 25 or so US areas and drew participants whose ages spanned roughly 18 to 89 years. J lost 4 bases, V lost 0 bases, and 6 bases had no gene match. The CDR3 sequence is 15 residues long. CDR1 and CDR2 (germline): MNHNS, SASEGT. The table came from immunoSEQ multiplex PCR; TCRdb's copy has only in-frame clones and leaves some out. The sample lists 250,000 to 350,000 clones, around 90% seen once, with 2% in the top ten. This clone was seen a handful of times. The TCR sequence derives from a woman aged 60-70 years in a cohort exposed to, infected with or recovered from COVID-19 (not recorded which). The chain joins TRBV6-1 to TRBJ2-7, with 7 bases lining up with TRBD2. Sequenced: PBMCs or T cells enriched from blood (not recorded which). The DNA for the CDR3 is TGTGCCAGCAGTGAAGCCCCGGGACTAAGGTACGAGCAGTACTTC. It specifies CASSEAPGLRYEQYF.